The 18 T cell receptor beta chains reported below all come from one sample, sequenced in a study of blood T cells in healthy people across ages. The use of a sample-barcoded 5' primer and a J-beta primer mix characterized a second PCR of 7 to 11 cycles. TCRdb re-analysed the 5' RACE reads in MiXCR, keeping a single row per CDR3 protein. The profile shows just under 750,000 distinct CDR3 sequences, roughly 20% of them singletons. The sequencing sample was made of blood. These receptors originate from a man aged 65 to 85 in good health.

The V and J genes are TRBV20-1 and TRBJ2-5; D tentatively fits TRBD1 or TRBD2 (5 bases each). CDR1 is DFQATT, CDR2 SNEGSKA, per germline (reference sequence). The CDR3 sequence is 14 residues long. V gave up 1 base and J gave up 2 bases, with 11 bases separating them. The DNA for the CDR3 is TGCAGTGCTAGAGTATACGGGGCACAAGAGACCCAGTACTTC. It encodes CSARVYGAQETQYF.

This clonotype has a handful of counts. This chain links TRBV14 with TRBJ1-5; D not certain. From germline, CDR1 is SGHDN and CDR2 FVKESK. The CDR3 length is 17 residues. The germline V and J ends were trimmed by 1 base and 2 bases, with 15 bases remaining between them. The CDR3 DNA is TGTGCCAGCAGCCAAGTGAGGAGGGTACTGGGCAATCAGCCCCAGCATTTT. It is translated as CASSQVRRVLGNQPQHF.

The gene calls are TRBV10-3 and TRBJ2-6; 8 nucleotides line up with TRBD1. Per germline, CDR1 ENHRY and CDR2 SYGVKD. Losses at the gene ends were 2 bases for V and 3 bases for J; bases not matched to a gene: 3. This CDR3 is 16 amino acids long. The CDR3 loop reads CAISEARGRGANVLTF. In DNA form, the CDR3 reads TGTGCCATCAGTGAGGCCAGGGGGCGTGGGGCCAACGTCCTGACTTTC.

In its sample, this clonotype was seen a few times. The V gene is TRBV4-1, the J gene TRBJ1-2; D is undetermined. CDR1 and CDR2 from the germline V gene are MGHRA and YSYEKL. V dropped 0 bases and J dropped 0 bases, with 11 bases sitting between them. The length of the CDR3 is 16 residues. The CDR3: CASSQEGGKANYGYTF. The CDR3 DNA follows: TGCGCCAGCAGCCAAGAGGGCGGTAAAGCTAACTATGGCTACACCTTC.

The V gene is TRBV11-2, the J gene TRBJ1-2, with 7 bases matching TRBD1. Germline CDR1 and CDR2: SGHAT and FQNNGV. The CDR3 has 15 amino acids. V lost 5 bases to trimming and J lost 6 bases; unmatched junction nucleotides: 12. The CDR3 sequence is CASSLRDSLYNGYTF. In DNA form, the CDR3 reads TGTGCCAGCAGCCTTCGGGACAGCCTTTACAATGGCTACACCTTC.

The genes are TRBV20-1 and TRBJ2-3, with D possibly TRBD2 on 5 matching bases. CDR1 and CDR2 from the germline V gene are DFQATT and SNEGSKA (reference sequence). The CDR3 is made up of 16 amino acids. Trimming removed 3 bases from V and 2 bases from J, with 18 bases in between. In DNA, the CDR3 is TGCAGTGCTAGGGGAATGGGGAGTGGGGTCACAGATACGCAGTATTTT. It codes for CSARGMGSGVTDTQYF.

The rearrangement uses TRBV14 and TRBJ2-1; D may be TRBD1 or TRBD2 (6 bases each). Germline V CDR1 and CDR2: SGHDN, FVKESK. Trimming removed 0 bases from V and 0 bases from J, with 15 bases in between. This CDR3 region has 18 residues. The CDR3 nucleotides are TGTGCCAGCAGCCAAGATGGGGGGACAATTCGCTCCTACAATGAGCAGTTCTTC. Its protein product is CASSQDGGTIRSYNEQFF.

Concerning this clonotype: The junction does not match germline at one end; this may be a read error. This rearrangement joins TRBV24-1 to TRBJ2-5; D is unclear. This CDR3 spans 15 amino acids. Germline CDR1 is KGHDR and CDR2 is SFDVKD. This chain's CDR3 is CATRDAAARRWTQYF. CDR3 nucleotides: TGCGCCACCAGAGATGCCGCGGCTCGGCGATGGACCCAGTACTTC.

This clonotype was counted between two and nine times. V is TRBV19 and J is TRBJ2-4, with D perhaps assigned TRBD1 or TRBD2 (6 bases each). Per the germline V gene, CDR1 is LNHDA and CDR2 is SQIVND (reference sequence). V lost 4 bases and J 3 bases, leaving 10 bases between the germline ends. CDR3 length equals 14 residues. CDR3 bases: TGTGCCAGTAGTAGGGGGGCGAACAAAAACATTCAGTACTTC. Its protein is CASSRGANKNIQYF.

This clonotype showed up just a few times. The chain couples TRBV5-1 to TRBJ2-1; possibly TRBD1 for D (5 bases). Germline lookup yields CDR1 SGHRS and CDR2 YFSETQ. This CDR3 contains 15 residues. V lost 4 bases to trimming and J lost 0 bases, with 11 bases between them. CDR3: CASSPRQSSYNEQFF. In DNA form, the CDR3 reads TGCGCCAGCAGCCCCCGACAGAGCTCCTACAATGAGCAGTTCTTC.

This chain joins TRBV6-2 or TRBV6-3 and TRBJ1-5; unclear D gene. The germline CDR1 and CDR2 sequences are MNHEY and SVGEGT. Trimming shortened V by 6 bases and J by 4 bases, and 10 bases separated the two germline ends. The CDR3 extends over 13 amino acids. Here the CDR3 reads CASRDWRNQPQHF. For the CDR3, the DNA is TGTGCCAGCAGGGATTGGAGGAATCAGCCCCAGCATTTT.

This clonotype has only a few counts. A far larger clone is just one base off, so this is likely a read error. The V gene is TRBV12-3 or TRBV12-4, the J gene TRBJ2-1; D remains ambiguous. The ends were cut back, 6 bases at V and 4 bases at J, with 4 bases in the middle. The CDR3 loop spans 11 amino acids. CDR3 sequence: CASRFYNEQFF. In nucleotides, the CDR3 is TGTGCCAGCAGATTTTACAATGAGCAGTTCTTC.

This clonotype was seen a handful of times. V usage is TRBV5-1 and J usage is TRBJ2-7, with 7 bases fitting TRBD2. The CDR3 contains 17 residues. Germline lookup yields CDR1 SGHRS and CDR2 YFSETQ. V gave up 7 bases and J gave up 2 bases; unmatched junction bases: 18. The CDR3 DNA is TGCGCCAGCTCCAAGCTACCAGCCGGGACTAACCCCTACGAGCAGTACGTC. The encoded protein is CASSKLPAGTNPYEQYV.

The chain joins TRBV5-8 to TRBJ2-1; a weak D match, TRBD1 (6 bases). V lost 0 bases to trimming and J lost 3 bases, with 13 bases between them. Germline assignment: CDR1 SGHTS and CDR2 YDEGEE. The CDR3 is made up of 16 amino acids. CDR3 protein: CASSLARQANYNEQFF. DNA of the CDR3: TGTGCCAGCAGCTTGGCCAGACAGGCGAACTACAATGAGCAGTTCTTC.

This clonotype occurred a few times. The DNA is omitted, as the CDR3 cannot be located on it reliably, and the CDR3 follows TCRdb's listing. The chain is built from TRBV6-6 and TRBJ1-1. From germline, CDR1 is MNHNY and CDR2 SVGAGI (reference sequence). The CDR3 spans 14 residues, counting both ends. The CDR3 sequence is CASSTSALLTEAFF.

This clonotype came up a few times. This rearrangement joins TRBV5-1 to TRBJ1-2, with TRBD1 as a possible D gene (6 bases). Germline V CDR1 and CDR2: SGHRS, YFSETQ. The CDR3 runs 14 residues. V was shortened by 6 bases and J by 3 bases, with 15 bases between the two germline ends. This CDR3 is CASNLGQQDYGYTF. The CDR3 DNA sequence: TGCGCCAGCAACCTCGGACAGCAAGACTATGGCTACACCTTC.

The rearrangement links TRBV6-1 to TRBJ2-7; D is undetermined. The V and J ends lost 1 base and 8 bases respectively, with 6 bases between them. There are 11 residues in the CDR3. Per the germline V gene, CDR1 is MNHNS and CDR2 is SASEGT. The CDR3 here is CASSEVLQQYF. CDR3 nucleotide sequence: TGTGCCAGCAGTGAAGTTCTACAGCAGTACTTC.

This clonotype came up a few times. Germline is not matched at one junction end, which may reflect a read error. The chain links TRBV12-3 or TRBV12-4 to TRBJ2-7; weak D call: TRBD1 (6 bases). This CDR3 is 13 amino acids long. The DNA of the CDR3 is TGTGCCAGTAGTTCTCGGTTGGGGGCCGAGCAGTACTTC. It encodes CASSSRLGAEQYF.